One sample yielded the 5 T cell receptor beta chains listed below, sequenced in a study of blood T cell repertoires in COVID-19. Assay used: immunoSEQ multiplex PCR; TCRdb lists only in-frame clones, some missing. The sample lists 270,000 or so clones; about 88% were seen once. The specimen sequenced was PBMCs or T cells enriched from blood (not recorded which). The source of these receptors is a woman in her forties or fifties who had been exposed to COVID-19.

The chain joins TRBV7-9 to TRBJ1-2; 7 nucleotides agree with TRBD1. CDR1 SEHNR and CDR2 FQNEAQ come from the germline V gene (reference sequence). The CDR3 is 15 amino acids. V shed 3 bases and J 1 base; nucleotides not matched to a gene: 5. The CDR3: CASSLLTGINYGYTF. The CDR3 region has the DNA TGTGCCAGCAGCTTGTTGACAGGGATTAACTATGGCTACACCTTC.

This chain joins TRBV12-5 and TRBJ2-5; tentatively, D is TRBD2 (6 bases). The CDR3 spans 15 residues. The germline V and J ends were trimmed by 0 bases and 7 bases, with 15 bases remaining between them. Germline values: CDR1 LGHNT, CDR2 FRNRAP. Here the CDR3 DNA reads TGTGCTAGTGGTTTGGTAGTAGGTGTGGAGGGGACCCAGTACTTC. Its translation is CASGLVVGVEGTQYF.

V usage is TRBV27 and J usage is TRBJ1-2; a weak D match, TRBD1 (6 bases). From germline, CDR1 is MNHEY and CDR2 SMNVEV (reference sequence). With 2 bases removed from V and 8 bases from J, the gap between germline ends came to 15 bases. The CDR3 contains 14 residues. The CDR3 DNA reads TGTGCCAGCAGTTTAGGGGGGGGCCCTGGGGGCTACACCTTC. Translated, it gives CASSLGGGPGGYTF.

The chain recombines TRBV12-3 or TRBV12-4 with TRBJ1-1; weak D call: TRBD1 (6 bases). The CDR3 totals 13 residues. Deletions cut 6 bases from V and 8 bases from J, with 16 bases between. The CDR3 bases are TGTGCCAGCAGCCGCTCGGGGGGGCGGGAAGCTTTCTTT. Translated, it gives CASSRSGGREAFF.

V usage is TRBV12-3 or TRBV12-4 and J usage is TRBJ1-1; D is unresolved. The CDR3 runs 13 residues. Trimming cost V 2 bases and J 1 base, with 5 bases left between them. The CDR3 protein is CASSLIKNTEAFF. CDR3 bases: TGTGCCAGCAGTTTAATTAAGAACACTGAAGCTTTCTTT.